The 23 T cell receptor beta chains given below trace back to one sample, sequenced in a study of CD8 T cells in Susac syndrome. Reverse transcription used roughly 0.45 to 1 ug RNA and random hexamers. In TCRdb, the immunoSEQ multiplex PCR reads were re-called with MiXCR into one record per CDR3 protein. Here the sample spans about 200,000 distinct CDR3 sequences, 95% being singletons. The source material was CD4+ T cells from PBMCs. The source of these receptors is a human donor with multiple sclerosis.

This rearrangement joins TRBV3-1 to TRBJ1-5; D unclear. The CDR3 consists of 15 residues. Between the trimmed V and J ends, which lost 0 bases and 3 bases, there was a span of 9 bases. Germline V gene data show CDR1 as LGHDT and CDR2 as YNNKEL (reference sequence). CDR3 region: CASSQDLGVNQPQHF. The DNA of the CDR3 is TGTGCCAGCAGCCAAGATTTGGGCGTCAATCAGCCCCAGCATTTT.

This clonotype is a singleton in its sample. The chain couples TRBV20-1 to TRBJ1-1, with unresolved D. The CDR3 sequence is 12 residues long. Germline loops: CDR1 DFQATT, CDR2 SNEGSKA (reference sequence). The CDR3 DNA reads as TGCAGCACTGTCCGGGCGAACACTGAAGCTTTCTTT. Translating it yields CSTVRANTEAFF.

The rearrangement links TRBV6-5 to TRBJ1-2; 12 nucleotides match TRBD1. The trim removed 1 base at V and 3 bases at J, leaving 3 bases unmatched. This CDR3 is built from 16 residues. The germline V gene has CDR1 MNHEY and CDR2 SVGAGI. The CDR3 spells CASSYLGTGGYYGYTF. CDR3 bases: TGTGCCAGCAGTTACTTAGGGACAGGGGGCTACTATGGCTACACCTTC.

The rearrangement uses TRBV11-2 and TRBJ1-2; D unclear. Germline V CDR1 and CDR2: SGHAT, FQNNGV. Trimming left V 5 bases short and J 8 bases short, with 12 bases between. The CDR3 runs to 12 residues. As DNA, the CDR3 is TGTGCCAGCAGCCCGGGTCACTGGGGCTACACCTTC. This translates into CASSPGHWGYTF.

This chain uses TRBV5-1 with TRBJ2-1; the D is unclear. Deletions cut 3 bases from V and 4 bases from J, with 5 bases between. Germline-derived CDR1 and CDR2 are SGHRS and YFSETQ. The CDR3 loop spans 12 amino acids. The CDR3 region has the DNA TGCGCCAGCAGCTCAACTTACAATGAGCAGTTCTTC. Protein: CASSSTYNEQFF.

This clonotype is a singleton in its sample. The chain carries TRBV19 and TRBJ1-2; unclear D gene. The CDR3 contains 15 residues. V was trimmed by 6 bases and J by 8 bases, leaving 22 bases between them. Per the germline V gene, CDR1 is LNHDA and CDR2 is SQIVND (reference sequence). The CDR3 DNA sequence: TGTGCCAGTAGCATTCCCCAAGGGATGTTTGGGGGCTACACCTTC. It is translated as CASSIPQGMFGGYTF.

The chain's CDR3 is CASDTRTGSHYNEQFF. For the CDR3, the DNA is TGTGCCAGCGATACCAGGACGGGGTCCCACTACAATGAGCAGTTCTTC. The V gene is TRBV18, the J gene TRBJ2-1; TRBD2 might be the D (5 bases). Germline values: CDR1 KGHSH, CDR2 LQKENI. There are 16 residues in the CDR3. The V end lost 8 bases, the J end lost 3 bases, and 20 bases lay between the germline ends.

The chain recombines TRBV25-1 with TRBJ2-1; D is unclear. V dropped 7 bases and J dropped 3 bases, with 13 bases sitting between them. Germline CDR1 reads MGHDK; CDR2 reads SYGVNS. The CDR3 sequence is 14 residues long. The CDR3 sequence: CASTAVVGYNEQFF. The CDR3 coding sequence is TGTGCCAGCACGGCGGTCGTGGGCTACAATGAGCAGTTCTTC.

The chain uses TRBV30 and TRBJ1-1; no clear D gene. The CDR3 is made up of 12 amino acids. Germline CDR1 is GTSNPN and CDR2 is SVGIG (reference sequence). Deletions cut 5 bases from V and 2 bases from J, with 9 bases between. This chain's CDR3 is CAWYRVNTEAFF. The CDR3 nucleotides read TGTGCCTGGTACCGGGTTAACACTGAAGCTTTCTTT.

This chain connects TRBV24-1 to TRBJ2-5; TRBD1 is a possible D gene (6 bases). V gave up 3 bases and J gave up 4 bases, with 8 bases separating them. Germline V lookup: CDR1 KGHDR, CDR2 SFDVKD. The CDR3 length is 13 residues. The CDR3 coding sequence is TGTGCCACCAGTGATGCCAGGGGAGAGACCCAGTACTTC. Its protein product is CATSDARGETQYF.

CDR3 sequence: CASRFGGPGTDTQYF. DNA of the CDR3: TGTGCCAGCAGATTCGGGGGCCCGGGCACAGATACGCAGTATTTT. The chain uses TRBV7-2 and TRBJ2-3; tentatively, D is TRBD1 or TRBD2 (6 bases each). Germline V gene sequence: CDR1 SGHTA, CDR2 FQGNSA. The CDR3 runs 15 residues. V lost 6 bases and J 1 base, leaving 14 bases between the germline ends.

The gene calls are TRBV20-1 and TRBJ2-5; TRBD1 is a possible D gene (5 bases). Trimming pared 5 bases from V and 1 base from J, leaving 8 bases between. Germline V gene lookup returns CDR1 DFQATT and CDR2 SNEGSKA (reference sequence). CDR3 length: 12 amino acids. This chain's CDR3 is CSADRSQETQYF. The CDR3 DNA is TGCAGTGCTGACAGAAGCCAAGAGACCCAGTACTTC.

CDR3 residues: CASSQADTFEAFF. The DNA for the CDR3 is TGTGCCAGCAGCCAAGCAGACACGTTTGAAGCTTTCTTT. The rearrangement links TRBV3-1 to TRBJ1-1, with D hard to call. CDR3 length: 13 amino acids. Looked up from germline, CDR1 is LGHDT and CDR2 is YNNKEL (reference sequence). Trimming shortened V by 1 base and J by 7 bases, and 10 bases separated the two germline ends.

The rearrangement uses TRBV12-5 and TRBJ1-1; a possible D gene is TRBD1 (5 bases). Germline-derived CDR1 and CDR2 are LGHNT and FRNRAP. Between the trimmed V and J ends, which lost 2 bases and 0 bases, there was a span of 13 bases. The CDR3 has 16 residues. The CDR3 spells CASGLPLTEMNTEAFF. In DNA, the CDR3 is TGTGCTAGTGGTTTGCCCCTGACAGAGATGAACACTGAAGCTTTCTTT.

V usage is TRBV11-2 and J usage is TRBJ1-5, with unresolved D. The ends were cut back, 5 bases at V and 4 bases at J, with 12 bases in the middle. CDR3 length equals 14 residues. Germline assignment: CDR1 SGHAT and CDR2 FQNNGV. The CDR3 bases are TGTGCCAGCAGCCCGGGCCCGAAGAATCAGCCCCAGCATTTT. Translation: CASSPGPKNQPQHF.

This clonotype was counted a single time. This rearrangement joins TRBV6-2 or TRBV6-3 to TRBJ2-2; unclear D gene. Trimming removed 5 bases from V and 5 bases from J, with 6 bases in between. This CDR3 region has 12 residues. Germline CDR1 MNHEY, CDR2 SVGEGT. The CDR3 DNA reads as TGTGCCAGCAGTGTATATACCGGGGAGCTGTTTTTT. Protein product: CASSVYTGELFF.

The V call is TRBV3-1, the J call TRBJ2-3, with 14 bases that match TRBD2. Germline lookup yields CDR1 LGHDT and CDR2 YNNKEL (reference sequence). CDR3 length: 18 residues. The V gene end was trimmed by 3 bases and the J gene end by 1 base; junction bases not matched to a gene: 6. CDR3 nucleotide sequence: TGTGCCAGCAGCCACGGGACTAGCGGGGGACGGGGCACAGATACGCAGTATTTT. Protein: CASSHGTSGGRGTDTQYF.

The chain joins TRBV7-2 to TRBJ1-1; D remains unclear. Per the germline V gene, CDR1 is SGHTA and CDR2 is FQGNSA. CDR3 length: 12 amino acids. The germline V and J ends were trimmed by 5 bases and 4 bases, with 8 bases remaining between them. In DNA form, the CDR3 reads TGTGCCAGCAGCCGTTGGAGCACTGAAGCTTTCTTT. Residues: CASSRWSTEAFF.

The J gene is TRBJ2-2, the V gene TRBV20-1, with a weak D call TRBD2 (5 bases). Between the trimmed V and J ends, which lost 7 bases and 3 bases, there was a span of 12 bases. Germline assignment: CDR1 DFQATT and CDR2 SNEGSKA (reference sequence). CDR3 length: 13 amino acids. DNA of the CDR3: TGCAGTGTCCCCCGGAGGTACACCGGGGAGCTGTTTTTT. Translating it yields CSVPRRYTGELFF.

The chain links TRBV12-3 or TRBV12-4 to TRBJ2-5; D is unclear. V lost 5 bases to trimming and J lost 5 bases, with 12 bases between them. This CDR3 spans 13 amino acids. In nucleotides, the CDR3 is TGTGCCAGCAGTCGACCCGGTACGGAGACCCAGTACTTC. It specifies CASSRPGTETQYF.

This clonotype was counted a single time. The chain carries TRBV7-9 and TRBJ2-7; maybe TRBD1 (6 bases). This CDR3 has 12 amino acids. Per the germline V gene, CDR1 is SEHNR and CDR2 is FQNEAQ (reference sequence). V was clipped by 4 bases and J by 5 bases, with 9 bases between them. The CDR3 DNA reads as TGTGCCAGCAGCTCGACAGGAAACGAGCAGTACGTC. It is translated as CASSSTGNEQYV.

J is TRBJ2-7 and V is TRBV27; 9 bases fit TRBD1. CDR1 and CDR2 from the germline V gene are MNHEY and SMNVEV (reference sequence). Germline trimming cut 5 bases from V and 4 bases from J; bases unmatched to any gene: 6. CDR3 length: 14 residues. CDR3 in amino acids: CASSPDRGRYEQYF. The CDR3 DNA follows: TGTGCCAGCAGTCCGGACAGGGGTAGATACGAGCAGTACTTC.

This clonotype was observed once. The V gene is TRBV2, the J gene TRBJ2-5, with 12 bases lining up with TRBD1. CDR1 is SNHLY and CDR2 is FYNNEI in the germline V gene. This CDR3 has 15 amino acids. Trimming cost V 4 bases and J 5 bases; bases outside gene matches: 5. The CDR3 DNA reads TGTGCCAGCAGTGTCGGGACAGGGGGCGCGGAGACCCAGTACTTC. Its translation is CASSVGTGGAETQYF. The whole variable domain, remainder taken from reference TRBV2 and TRBJ2-5, is EPEVTQTPSHQVTQMGQEVILRCVPISNHLYFYWYRQILGQKVEFLVSFYNNEISEKSEIFDDQFSVERPDGSNFTLKIRSTKLEDSAMYFCASSVGTGGAETQYFGPGTRLLVL.